This T cell receptor beta chain was obtained from a study of human T cells and chemical hapten exposure. The CDR3 consists of 15 residues. CDR1 is SEHNR, CDR2 FQNEAQ, per germline (reference sequence). V dropped 4 bases and J dropped 10 bases, with 19 bases sitting between them. The time point was: patch test 1, 2 weeks after DPC sensitization. The treatment: therapeutic diphenylcyclopropenone sensitization with weekly scalp DPC. The authors' total RNA extraction used unfractionated whole blood. In TCRdb, the RACE reads were re-called with MiXCR into one record per CDR3 protein. The sample contains around 120,000 distinct CDR3 sequences, around 15% of which appear only once. In its sample, this clonotype was seen many times. What it recognizes is unknown. Overall study findings and caveats: Healthy people's immune response may differ from that of the donors, who had alopecia.

The gene calls are TRBV7-9 and TRBJ1-4, with a tentative D call TRBD1 (5 bases). This receptor was obtained from a young man with alopecia areata. Some clones in this sample may be carry-over from other donors' samples. The source was whole blood, collected in connection with sensitization to the hapten diphenylcyclopropenone (DPC). The CDR3 coding sequence is TGTGCCAGCAGCTCCCCGGGGCCTCTACCTGGAAAACTGTTTTTT. Amino acid sequence: CASSSPGPLPGKLFF. Using reference TRBV7-9 and TRBJ1-4 for the parts outside the CDR3, the full variable domain is DTGVSQNPRHKITKRGQNVTFRCDPISEHNRLYWYRQTLGQGPEFLTYFQNEAQLEKSRLLSDRFSAERPKGSFSTLEIQRTEQGDSAMYLCASSSPGPLPGKLFFGSGTQLSVL.